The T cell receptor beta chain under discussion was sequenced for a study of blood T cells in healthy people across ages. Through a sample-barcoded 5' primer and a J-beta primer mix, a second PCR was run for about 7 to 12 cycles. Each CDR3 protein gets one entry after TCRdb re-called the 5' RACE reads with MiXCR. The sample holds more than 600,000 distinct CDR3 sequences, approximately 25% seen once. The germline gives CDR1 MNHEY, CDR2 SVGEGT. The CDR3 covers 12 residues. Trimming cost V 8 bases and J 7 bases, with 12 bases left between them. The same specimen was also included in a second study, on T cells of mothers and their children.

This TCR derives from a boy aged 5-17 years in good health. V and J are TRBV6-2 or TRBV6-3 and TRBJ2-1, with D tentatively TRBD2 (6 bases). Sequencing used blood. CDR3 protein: CASHTGVNEQFF. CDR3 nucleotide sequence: TGTGCCAGCCATACGGGGGTAAATGAGCAGTTCTTC.